One and the same sample provided the 29 T cell receptor beta chains below, sequenced in a study of beta chain features in type 1 diabetes. Study-level results: When Type 1 diabetes patients were examined, their TCRB CDR3s proved moderately but significantly shorter in all four CD4+ subsets.

Their antigens remain unidentified. Investigators reverse transcribed all isolated RNA, so they sequenced expressed TCRB transcripts. Generated by immunoSEQ multiplex PCR, the TCRdb table keeps only in-frame clones and is missing some. The repertoire holds about 700,000 clones, with around 15% as singletons. The sample taken for sequencing was naive CD4+ T cells from blood. The receptors derive from a man younger than 30 with type 1 diabetes.

The rearrangement uses TRBV11-2 and TRBJ1-1; D unclear. Germline CDR1 reads SGHAT; CDR2 reads FQNNGV. V lost 5 bases to trimming and J lost 0 bases, with 13 bases between them. This CDR3 is 15 amino acids long. The CDR3 reads CASSLSSGVNTEAFF. Here the CDR3 DNA reads TGTGCCAGCAGCCTGAGTTCCGGGGTGAACACTGAAGCTTTCTTT.

The V gene is TRBV29-1, the J gene TRBJ1-2; D is unclear. The CDR3 contains 13 residues. Trimming stripped 8 bases from V and 0 bases from J, with 13 bases between. CDR1 and CDR2 (germline): SQVTM, ANQGSEA. The DNA for the CDR3 is TGCAGCTCTGTGGACGGCACTAACTATGGCTACACCTTC. Its translation is CSSVDGTNYGYTF.

The CDR3 protein is CASSPHRPNTEAFF. The DNA for the CDR3 is TGTGCCAGCAGCCCGCATCGCCCGAACACTGAAGCTTTCTTT. V gene TRBV25-1 combines with J gene TRBJ1-1; D ambiguous. V lost 6 bases and J 1 base, leaving 12 bases between the germline ends. This CDR3 has 14 residues. In germline, CDR1 is MGHDK, CDR2 SYGVNS.

This clone was picked up a small number of times. The chain uses TRBV5-4 and TRBJ2-7; 8 bases map to TRBD2. Germline assignment: CDR1 SGHNT and CDR2 YYREEE (reference sequence). With V trimmed by 4 bases and J by 3 bases, 6 bases remained unmatched. The CDR3 extends over 14 amino acids. Written as DNA, the CDR3 is TGTGCCAGCAGCCCGAGCGGGGGCAACTACGAGCAGTACTTC. It encodes CASSPSGGNYEQYF.

The chain has TRBV7-9 and TRBJ1-2; 9 nucleotides agree with TRBD1. This CDR3 is built from 15 residues. The trim removed 5 bases at V and 6 bases at J, leaving 10 bases unmatched. Germline V CDR1 and CDR2: SEHNR, FQNEAQ (reference sequence). The CDR3 sequence: CASSKIATGGNGYTF. The CDR3 bases are TGTGCCAGCAGCAAGATCGCCACAGGGGGCAATGGCTACACCTTC.

The chain links TRBV7-2 to TRBJ1-2; 11 bases agree with TRBD1. Germline V gene lookup returns CDR1 SGHTA and CDR2 FQGNSA. This CDR3 contains 15 residues. J gave up 8 bases and V 5 bases, and 10 bases lay outside the gene matches. The CDR3 sequence: CASSLLGTGGGGYTF. The CDR3, as DNA: TGTGCCAGCAGCCTCCTCGGGACAGGGGGGGGCGGCTACACCTTC.

The gene calls are TRBV5-1 and TRBJ1-2, with 7 nucleotides matching TRBD1. Germline V gene data show CDR1 as SGHRS and CDR2 as YFSETQ. Germline trimming cut 3 bases from V and 4 bases from J; bases unmatched to any gene: 12. CDR3 length: 16 amino acids. In nucleotides, the CDR3 is TGCGCCAGCAGCTATGTCCCTGGACAGGCGCTCTATGGCTACACCTTC. It translates to CASSYVPGQALYGYTF.

The sample holds a few counts of this clone. The chain couples TRBV7-9 to TRBJ1-1; D is uncertain. Germline V gene lookup returns CDR1 SEHNR and CDR2 FQNEAQ (reference sequence). The CDR3 runs to 13 residues. Trimming pared 6 bases from V and 3 bases from J, leaving 11 bases between. The CDR3 DNA reads TGTGCCAGCAGTCCGACGCAGTACACTGAAGCTTTCTTT. Translation: CASSPTQYTEAFF.

The sample holds a few counts of this clone. The V and J genes are TRBV23-1 and TRBJ2-1; D is possibly TRBD1 (5 bases). TRBV23-1 is sorted into the ORF group, with uncertain function. The CDR3 loop spans 14 amino acids. V was cut by 7 bases and J by 3 bases, with 13 bases left in between. The CDR3, as DNA: TGCGCCAGCAAACAGGAGAAAAACTACAATGAGCAGTTCTTC. It yields the protein CASKQEKNYNEQFF.

This clone was seen more than once but under ten times. This sequence joins TRBV5-4 and TRBJ2-7, with 7 bases identical to TRBD1. Germline lookup yields CDR1 SGHNT and CDR2 YYREEE (reference sequence). Unmatched junction bases numbered 8, after V lost 3 bases and J lost 2 bases. This CDR3 has 15 residues. As DNA, the CDR3 is TGTGCCAGCAGCTATACGGGAACAGGGGCCTACGAGCAGTACTTC. Translation gives CASSYTGTGAYEQYF.

The chain recombines TRBV9 with TRBJ2-1; 10 nucleotides line up with TRBD2. This CDR3 is built from 17 residues. CDR1 SGDLS and CDR2 YYNGEE come from the germline V gene. The V segment lost 4 bases and the J segment 6 bases; nucleotides outside the gene matches: 13. CDR3 nucleotides: TGTGCCAGCAGCCCTAGCAGCGGGGGGGCCTCGCGCAATGAGCAGTTCTTC. As protein: CASSPSSGGASRNEQFF. The full variable domain, its missing parts supplied by reference TRBV9 and TRBJ2-1, is DSGVTQTPKHLITATGQRVTLRCSPRSGDLSVYWYQQSLDQGLQFLIQYYNGEERAKGNILERFSAQQFPDLHSELNLSSLELGDSALYFCASSPSSGGASRNEQFFGPGTRLTVL.

This sequence joins TRBV27 and TRBJ2-6, with 10 bases that match TRBD1. CDR3 length: 16 amino acids. The V segment lost 5 bases and the J segment 4 bases; nucleotides outside the gene matches: 5. The germline V gene encodes CDR1 MNHEY and CDR2 SMNVEV (reference sequence). As DNA, the CDR3 is TGTGCCAGCAGTCTCGGGACAGGGGTGGGGGCCAACGTCCTGACTTTC. Translating gives CASSLGTGVGANVLTF.

This clone was seen more than once but under ten times. The chain has TRBV29-1 and TRBJ1-2; D gene ambiguous. Germline values: CDR1 SQVTM, CDR2 ANQGSEA. Between the trimmed V and J ends, which lost 4 bases and 4 bases, there was a span of 10 bases. The CDR3 length is 12 residues. The CDR3 DNA reads TGCAGCGTTGGCCTGGGCCCCTATGGCTACACCTTC. Its translation is CSVGLGPYGYTF.

The chain is built from TRBV13 and TRBJ1-1; D not resolved. CDR3 length: 15 amino acids. The germline CDR1 and CDR2 sequences are PRHDT and FYEKMQ (reference sequence). V lost 5 bases and J 3 bases, leaving 16 bases between the germline ends. CDR3 sequence reads: CASSTRTILHTEAFF. CDR3 DNA: TGTGCCAGCAGCACCCGGACCATCCTGCACACTGAAGCTTTCTTT.

The CDR3 DNA reads as TGTGCCAGCAGCTTGGGCGTACATGACGATGAGCAGTTCTTC. Amino acids: CASSLGVHDDEQFF. The J gene is TRBJ2-1, the V gene TRBV7-2; D is ambiguous. This CDR3 comprises 14 residues. Germline assignment: CDR1 SGHTA and CDR2 FQGNSA. Trimming left V 3 bases short and J 8 bases short, with 14 bases between.

The rearrangement uses TRBV19 and TRBJ2-1, with TRBD1 matching over 7 bases. J gave up 10 bases and V 5 bases, and 8 bases lay outside the gene matches. Germline CDR1 LNHDA, CDR2 SQIVND (reference sequence). This CDR3 spans 13 amino acids. The CDR3 spells CASSVGQPLEQFF. The CDR3 DNA reads as TGTGCCAGTAGTGTGGGACAGCCGTTAGAGCAGTTCTTC.

The rearrangement uses TRBV30 and TRBJ1-2, with 8 nucleotides matching TRBD1. The CDR3 covers 15 residues. Germline CDR1 GTSNPN, CDR2 SVGIG (reference sequence). The ends lost 2 bases at V and 0 bases at J; junction bases unmatched: 5. The CDR3 nucleotides are TGTGCCTGGAGTCCCGGACAGGGAGCTAACTATGGCTACACCTTC. Translated, it gives CAWSPGQGANYGYTF.

A few counts support this clone. The V gene is TRBV6-6, the J gene TRBJ1-6; 7 bases agree with TRBD1. Germline CDR1 and CDR2: MNHNY and SVGAGI (reference sequence). V lost 0 bases, J lost 10 bases, and 6 bases stayed unmatched. CDR3 length: 15 amino acids. The CDR3 reads CASSYSETGRSPLHF. The CDR3 DNA sequence: TGTGCCAGCAGTTACTCAGAGACAGGGAGATCACCCCTCCACTTT.

In regard to this clone: At the DNA level, this CDR3 is encoded by other sequences in the same sample as well. The J gene is TRBJ2-5, the V gene TRBV10-3; 7 bases map to TRBD1. The CDR3 sequence is 12 residues long. CDR1 ENHRY and CDR2 SYGVKD come from the germline V gene. V shed 6 bases, J shed 3 bases, and the junction held 1 base outside the gene matches. The chain's CDR3 is CAISDREETQYF. The CDR3, as DNA: TGTGCCATCAGCGACAGGGAAGAGACCCAGTACTTC.

This clone occurred a few times. The chain is built from TRBV23-1 and TRBJ1-5; TRBD1 is a possible D gene (6 bases). TRBV23-1 has ORF status, its function being uncertain. The CDR3 covers 16 residues. Trimming stripped 4 bases from V and 5 bases from J, with 18 bases between. The CDR3 nucleotides read TGCGCCAGCAGTCTCAATTTCACAGGGCATTATCAGCCCCAGCATTTT. This sequence encodes CASSLNFTGHYQPQHF.

The V call is TRBV2, the J call TRBJ2-7, with no clear D. Trimming left V 6 bases short and J 2 bases short, with 8 bases between. Germline CDR1 is SNHLY and CDR2 is FYNNEI. The CDR3 extends over 12 amino acids. This CDR3 is CASSDTPYEQYF. In DNA form, the CDR3 reads TGTGCCAGCAGCGATACCCCCTACGAGCAGTACTTC.

V gene TRBV5-1 combines with J gene TRBJ1-1; no clear D gene. CDR1 is SGHRS, CDR2 YFSETQ, per germline. The germline V and J ends were trimmed by 5 bases and 2 bases, with 13 bases remaining between them. This CDR3 contains 14 residues. The CDR3 DNA is TGCGCCAGCAGTCCCCAGAGCTCCAACACTGAAGCTTTCTTT. Its translation is CASSPQSSNTEAFF.

The CDR3 region has the DNA TGTGCCAGCAGTTATGGCAGTAACCCGACGGGAGAGACCCAGTACTTC. This sequence encodes CASSYGSNPTGETQYF. This chain joins TRBV6-5 and TRBJ2-5, with D hard to call. The CDR3 totals 16 residues. The germline V gene has CDR1 MNHEY and CDR2 SVGAGI. With 3 bases removed from V and 4 bases from J, the gap between germline ends came to 18 bases.

V gene TRBV30 combines with J gene TRBJ1-3, with unresolved D. The CDR3 is 12 residues long. V gave up 0 bases and J gave up 3 bases, with 3 bases separating them. CDR1 is GTSNPN, CDR2 SVGIG, per germline (reference sequence). DNA of the CDR3: TGTGCCTGGAGTGTATTTGGAAACACCATATATTTT. Translated, it gives CAWSVFGNTIYF.

The V gene is TRBV5-1, the J gene TRBJ2-5; tentatively, D is TRBD1 or TRBD2 (7 bases each). CDR3 size: 13 residues. Trimming took 4 bases from V and 4 from J, leaving 11 bases between them. The germline gives CDR1 SGHRS, CDR2 YFSETQ. The CDR3 is CASSQGGRETQYF. DNA for the CDR3: TGCGCCAGCAGCCAGGGGGGGCGAGAGACCCAGTACTTC.

The V and J genes are TRBV10-1 and TRBJ2-2, with D possibly called TRBD1 or TRBD2 (6 bases each). CDR3 length equals 15 residues. V was pared by 6 bases and J by 0 bases, with 11 bases between. Germline CDR1 WNHNN, CDR2 SYGVQD (reference sequence). CDR3 residues: CASSAGHANTGELFF. For the CDR3, the DNA is TGCGCCAGCAGCGCGGGACACGCGAACACCGGGGAGCTGTTTTTT.

The V and J genes are TRBV7-8 and TRBJ2-7; D is possibly TRBD2 (5 bases). Trimming pared 5 bases from V and 1 base from J, leaving 9 bases between. This CDR3 contains 13 residues. The germline CDR1 and CDR2 sequences are SGHVS and FQNEAQ. CDR3 sequence reads: CASSAGDSYEQYF. The CDR3 DNA follows: TGTGCCAGCAGCGCCGGGGATTCCTACGAGCAGTACTTC.

This clone was seen more than once but under ten times. The chain is built from TRBV7-9 and TRBJ1-2; no firm D call. From germline, CDR1 is SEHNR and CDR2 FQNEAQ (reference sequence). The CDR3 covers 13 residues. The V gene lost 5 bases and the J gene lost 4 bases, with 11 bases spanning the gap. The CDR3 protein is CASSHYLPYGYTF. CDR3 nucleotides: TGTGCCAGCAGCCACTACTTACCCTATGGCTACACCTTC. The variable domain in full, completed from reference TRBV7-9 and TRBJ1-2, reads DTGVSQNPRHKITKRGQNVTFRCDPISEHNRLYWYRQTLGQGPEFLTYFQNEAQLEKSRLLSDRFSAERPKGSFSTLEIQRTEQGDSAMYLCASSHYLPYGYTFGSGTRLTVV.

A few counts support this clone. V usage is TRBV27 and J usage is TRBJ2-2; tentative D call: TRBD2 (5 bases). The CDR3 consists of 12 residues. The germline V and J ends were trimmed by 8 bases and 6 bases, with 10 bases remaining between them. The germline V gene encodes CDR1 MNHEY and CDR2 SMNVEV (reference sequence). In DNA form, the CDR3 reads TGTGCCAGCCAAGAGGGCCCCGGGGAGCTGTTTTTT. This gives the protein CASQEGPGELFF.